A few counts support the clone carrying this TCR beta chain. The target antigen is unknown. This entry belongs to a study of tumor and adjacent non-tumor tissue in lung cancer. Overall study: The patients, around 10 men and several women, were roughly 30 to 85 with stage I to III disease.

Trimming at V came to 4 bases and at J to 1 base, leaving 10 bases not matched to a gene. This CDR3 has 17 residues. Germline V CDR1 and CDR2: SGHRS, YFSETQ. Whole-study findings and limits: Tumor tissue had significantly higher TCR diversity than normal lung. Patients with more diverse tumor TCRs had worse survival.

RNA was extracted from bulk tissue without any cell sorting. A modified ARM-PCR protocol with three rounds of nested PCR amplified TCRbeta. TCRdb used MiXCR to reprocess the multiplex PCR reads, holding one entry per CDR3 protein. Of tens of thousands of distinct CDR3 sequences in the sample, 67% are singletons; the top ten hold around 17%. This TCR derives from a man in his sixties with non-small cell lung cancer. The chain uses TRBV5-1 and TRBJ2-3; 9 bases align to TRBD1. Sequenced material: lung tumor tissue. CDR3 loop: CASSRTGQGRGTDTQYF. The CDR3 region has the DNA TGCGCCAGCAGCCGGACGGGACAGGGAAGAGGCACAGATACGCAGTATTTT.